The T cell receptor beta chain under discussion was sequenced for a study of shared T cell receptors in the human thymus (dated by TCRdb to about 2021). Regarding the study in general: The study examined how self-reactive, shared T-cell receptor alpha chains are generated in the human thymus.

Points on this clone: Its antigen is unknown. Per-base quality was not reported, and no clone a single base away is much larger than it.

The library was produced with the immunoSEQ multiplex PCR assay. The clones in this table, taken by TCRdb from immuneACCESS, are in-frame only. Not every clone is retained; where verified, under half of the shortfall comes from an unresolved V gene, and the cause of the rest is unknown. The sample includes hundreds of thousands of clones, with approximately 89% observed a single time. The ten largest account for 0.0094% of the sample. The germline V gene (reference sequence) sets CDR1 to MNHEY and CDR2 to SMNVEV. The germline ends are 23 bases apart after V is trimmed by 8 bases and J by 7 bases. The CDR3 runs 16 residues from the cysteine to the phenylalanine. Only CDR3 DNA is held: 48 bases, read in frame from base 1. Another study also made use of these data, one on human thymus T cells. The second study's paper adds: The donors were immunologically healthy infants in Finland who had open corrective cardiac surgery for congenital heart defects. Thymus tissue was obtained as surgical resects removed during corrective cardiac surgery. V and J gene segment usage appeared biased in both thymic and peripheral blood repertoires. The related research found that thymic TCR repertoires overlapped highly between unrelated individuals. The study described the TCR alpha and beta repertoires in under 10 infant thymus samples and a few matching peripheral blood samples. The infant donors were roughly 6 to 250 days old, and the cohort included five or six males and a couple of females. Thymocytes were freed from the tissue by mechanical means and kept at -70 degrees C as pellets of roughly 8.5-31 million cells. Genomic DNA was extracted from frozen cell pellets with a QIAsymphony instrument. Using the immunoSEQ multiplex PCR assay, the TCRB and TCRAD loci were amplified from a standardized quantity of quality-controlled genomic DNA. Amplicons spanned the V(D)J region at a length sufficient to cover the CDR3 and identify V and J genes. The amplicons were sequenced on an Illumina platform via the commercial immunoSEQ service. Primer bias and sequencing errors were corrected as previously described, and TCRAD and TCRB definitions were based on the IMGT database. Analysis of the repertoires was done with immunoSEQ Analyzer 3.0 and VDJTools and included basic statistics, V/J segment usage, diversity estimates, rarefaction and pairwise overlap. Diversity was estimated with Chao1, ChaoE, Efron-Thisted, Shannon and inverse Simpson indices, and also on datasets down-sampled to the smallest sample. Repertoire overlap was assessed by strict matching of CDR3 nucleotide sequence, V gene and J gene, and clustering was done by Jaccard-based multidimensional scaling. On average, thymus samples yielded 650,000 to 1,000,000 unique TCRB clonotypes, whereas blood samples yielded about 80,000.

The rearrangement joined TRBV27 to TRBJ1-4, and the D gene may be TRBD1, 6 bases matching. The TCR was taken from a boy under three years old with a congenital heart defect. Donor details come from another sample of the same person, matched by shared clones. The sequenced sample was thymocytes. The nucleotide sequence reads as follows: TGTGCCAGCCTGGACAGTCCTCCCGCGGGGGGTGAAAAACTGTTTTTT. The encoded protein is CASLDSPPAGGEKLFF.